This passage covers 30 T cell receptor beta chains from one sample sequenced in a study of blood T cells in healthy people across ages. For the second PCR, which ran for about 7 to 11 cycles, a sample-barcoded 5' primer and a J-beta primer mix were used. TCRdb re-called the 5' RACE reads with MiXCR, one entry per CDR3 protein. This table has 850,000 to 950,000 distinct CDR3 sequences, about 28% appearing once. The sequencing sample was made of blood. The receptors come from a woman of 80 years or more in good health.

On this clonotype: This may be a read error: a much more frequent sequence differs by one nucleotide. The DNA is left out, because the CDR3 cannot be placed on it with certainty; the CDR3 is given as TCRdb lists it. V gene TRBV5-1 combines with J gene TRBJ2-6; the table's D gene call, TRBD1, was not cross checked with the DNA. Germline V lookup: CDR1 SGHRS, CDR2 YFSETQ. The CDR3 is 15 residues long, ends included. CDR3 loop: CASVGLGAGANVPTF.

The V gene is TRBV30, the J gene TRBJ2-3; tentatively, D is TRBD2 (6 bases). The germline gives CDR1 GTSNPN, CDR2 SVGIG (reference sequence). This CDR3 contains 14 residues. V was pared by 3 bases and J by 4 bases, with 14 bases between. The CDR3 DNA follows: TGTGCCTGGAGCGTGGGACCGGGGGCAGATACGCAGTATTTT. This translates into CAWSVGPGADTQYF. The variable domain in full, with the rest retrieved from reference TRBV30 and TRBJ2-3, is SQTIHQWPATLVQPVGSPLSLECTVEGTSNPNLYWYRQAAGRGLQLLFYSVGIGQISSEVPQNLSASRPQDRQFILSSKKLLLSDSGFYLCAWSVGPGADTQYFGPGTRLTVL.

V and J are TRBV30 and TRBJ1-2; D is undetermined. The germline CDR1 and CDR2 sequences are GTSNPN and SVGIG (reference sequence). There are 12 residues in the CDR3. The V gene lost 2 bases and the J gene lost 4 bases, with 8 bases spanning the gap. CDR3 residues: CAWSPPPYGYTF. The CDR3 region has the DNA TGTGCCTGGAGTCCCCCCCCCTATGGCTACACCTTC. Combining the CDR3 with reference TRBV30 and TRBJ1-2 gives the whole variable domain SQTIHQWPATLVQPVGSPLSLECTVEGTSNPNLYWYRQAAGRGLQLLFYSVGIGQISSEVPQNLSASRPQDRQFILSSKKLLLSDSGFYLCAWSPPPYGYTFGSGTRLTVV.

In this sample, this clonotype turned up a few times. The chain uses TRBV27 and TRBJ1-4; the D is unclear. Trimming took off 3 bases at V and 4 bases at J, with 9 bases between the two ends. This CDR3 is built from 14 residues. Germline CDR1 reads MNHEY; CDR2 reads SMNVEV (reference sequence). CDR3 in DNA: TGTGCCAGCAGTTTTCCAGGAGATAATGAAAAACTGTTTTTT. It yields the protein CASSFPGDNEKLFF.

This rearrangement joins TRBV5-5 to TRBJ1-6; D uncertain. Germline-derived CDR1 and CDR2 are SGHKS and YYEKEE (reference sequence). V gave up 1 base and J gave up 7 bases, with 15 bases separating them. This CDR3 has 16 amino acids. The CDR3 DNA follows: TGTGCCAGCAGCTTGCGTTGGGTGGGGAGGAATTCACCCCTCCACTTT. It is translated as CASSLRWVGRNSPLHF.

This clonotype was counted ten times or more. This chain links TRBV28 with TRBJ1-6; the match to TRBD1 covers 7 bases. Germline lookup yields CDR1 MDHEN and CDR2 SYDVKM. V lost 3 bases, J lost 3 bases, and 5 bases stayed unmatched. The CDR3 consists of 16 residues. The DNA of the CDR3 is TGTGCCAGCAGTTTGGCCGGGACAGTCTATAATTCACCCCTCCACTTT. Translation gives CASSLAGTVYNSPLHF.

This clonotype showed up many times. The CDR3: CASSLHLHEQFF. The CDR3 DNA is TGTGCCAGCAGTTTGCATCTCCATGAGCAGTTCTTC. The V and J genes are TRBV28 and TRBJ2-1; D remains ambiguous. Germline V gives CDR1 MDHEN, CDR2 SYDVKM. The CDR3 consists of 12 residues. V was clipped by 3 bases and J by 8 bases, with 8 bases between them.

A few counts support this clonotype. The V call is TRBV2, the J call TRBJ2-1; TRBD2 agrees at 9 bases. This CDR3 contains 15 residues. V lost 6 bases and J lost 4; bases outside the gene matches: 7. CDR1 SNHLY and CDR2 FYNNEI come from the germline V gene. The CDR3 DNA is TGTGCCAGCAGGATAGCGGGGGCCAATTACAATGAGCAGTTCTTC. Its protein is CASRIAGANYNEQFF.

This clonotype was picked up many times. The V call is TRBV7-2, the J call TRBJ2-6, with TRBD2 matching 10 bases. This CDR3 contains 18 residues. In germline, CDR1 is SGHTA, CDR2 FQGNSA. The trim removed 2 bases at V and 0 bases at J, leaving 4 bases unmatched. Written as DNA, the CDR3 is TGTGCCAGCAGCTTAACTAGCGGGGCCATCTCTGGGGCCAACGTCCTGACTTTC. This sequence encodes CASSLTSGAISGANVLTF.

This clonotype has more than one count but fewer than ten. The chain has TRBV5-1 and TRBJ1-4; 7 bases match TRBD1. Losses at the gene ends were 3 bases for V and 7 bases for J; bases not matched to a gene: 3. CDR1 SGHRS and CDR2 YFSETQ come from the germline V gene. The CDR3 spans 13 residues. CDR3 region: CASSSDRAEKLFF. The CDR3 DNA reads TGCGCCAGCAGCTCCGACAGGGCTGAAAAACTGTTTTTT.

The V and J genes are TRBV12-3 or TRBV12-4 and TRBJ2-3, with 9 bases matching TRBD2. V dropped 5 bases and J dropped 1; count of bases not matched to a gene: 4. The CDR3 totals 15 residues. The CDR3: CASSNRTSGTDTQYF. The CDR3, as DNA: TGTGCCAGCAGTAATAGGACTAGCGGCACAGATACGCAGTATTTT.

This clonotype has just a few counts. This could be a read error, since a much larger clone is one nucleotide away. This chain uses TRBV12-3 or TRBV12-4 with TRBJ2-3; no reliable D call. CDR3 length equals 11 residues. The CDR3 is CASSTADAQYF. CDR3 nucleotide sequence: TGTGCCAGCAGTACCGCAGATGCGCAGTATTTT.

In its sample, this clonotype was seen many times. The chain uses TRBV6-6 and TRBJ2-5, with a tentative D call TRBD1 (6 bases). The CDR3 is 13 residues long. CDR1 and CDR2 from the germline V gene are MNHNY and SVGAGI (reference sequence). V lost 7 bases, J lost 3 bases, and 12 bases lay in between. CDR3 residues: CASTLDSKETQYF. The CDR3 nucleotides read TGTGCCAGCACCCTGGACAGCAAAGAGACCCAGTACTTC.

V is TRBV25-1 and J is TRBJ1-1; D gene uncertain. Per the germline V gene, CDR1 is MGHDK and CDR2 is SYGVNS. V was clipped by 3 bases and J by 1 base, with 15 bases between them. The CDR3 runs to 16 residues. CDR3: CASSDIPHGKNTEAFF. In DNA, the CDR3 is TGTGCCAGCAGTGACATCCCCCACGGAAAGAACACTGAAGCTTTCTTT.

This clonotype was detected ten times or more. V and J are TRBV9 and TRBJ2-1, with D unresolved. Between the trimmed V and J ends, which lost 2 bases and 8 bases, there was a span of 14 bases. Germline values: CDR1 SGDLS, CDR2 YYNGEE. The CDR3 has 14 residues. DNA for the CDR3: TGTGCCAGCAGCGTTTCCCCCCAGGTGGATGAGCAGTTCTTC. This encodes CASSVSPQVDEQFF.

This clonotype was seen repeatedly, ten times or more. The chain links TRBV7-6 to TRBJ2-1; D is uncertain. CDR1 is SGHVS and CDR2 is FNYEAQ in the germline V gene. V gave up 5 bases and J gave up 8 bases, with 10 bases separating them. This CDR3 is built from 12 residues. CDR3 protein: CASSPPGHEQFF. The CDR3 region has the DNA TGTGCCAGCAGCCCCCCCGGGCATGAGCAGTTCTTC.

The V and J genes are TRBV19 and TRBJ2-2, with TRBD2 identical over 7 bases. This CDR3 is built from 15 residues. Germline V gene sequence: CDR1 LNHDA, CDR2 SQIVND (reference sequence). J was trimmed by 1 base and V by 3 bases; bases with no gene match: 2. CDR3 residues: CASSIVAGNTGELFF. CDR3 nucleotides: TGTGCCAGTAGTATTGTAGCGGGGAACACCGGGGAGCTGTTTTTT. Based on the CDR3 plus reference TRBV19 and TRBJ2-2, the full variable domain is DGGITQSPKYLFRKEGQNVTLSCEQNLNHDAMYWYRQDPGQGLRLIYYSQIVNDFQKGDIAEGYSVSREKKESFPLTVTSAQKNPTAFYLCASSIVAGNTGELFFGEGSRLTVL.

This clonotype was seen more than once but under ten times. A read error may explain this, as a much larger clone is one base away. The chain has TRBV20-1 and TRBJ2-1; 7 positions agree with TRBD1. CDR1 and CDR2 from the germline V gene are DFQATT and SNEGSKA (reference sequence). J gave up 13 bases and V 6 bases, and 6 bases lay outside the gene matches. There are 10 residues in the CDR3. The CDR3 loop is CSAKRQGQFF. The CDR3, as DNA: TGCAGTGCAAAGCGACAGGGACAGTTCTTC.

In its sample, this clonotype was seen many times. For the CDR3, the DNA is TGTGCCAGCAGCTCACACACAGGGGTAGGTTACAATGAGCAGTTCTTC. It encodes CASSSHTGVGYNEQFF. This sequence joins TRBV7-2 and TRBJ2-1; 7 bases agree with TRBD1. The CDR3 sequence is 16 residues long. V lost 4 bases to trimming and J lost 4 bases; unmatched junction nucleotides: 10. In germline, CDR1 is SGHTA, CDR2 FQGNSA.

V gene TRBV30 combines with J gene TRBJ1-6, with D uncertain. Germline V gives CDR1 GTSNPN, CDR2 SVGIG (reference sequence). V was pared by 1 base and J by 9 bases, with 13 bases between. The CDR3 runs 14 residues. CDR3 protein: CAWSGPVVGSPLHF. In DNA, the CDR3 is TGTGCCTGGAGTGGCCCTGTGGTGGGTTCACCCCTCCACTTT.

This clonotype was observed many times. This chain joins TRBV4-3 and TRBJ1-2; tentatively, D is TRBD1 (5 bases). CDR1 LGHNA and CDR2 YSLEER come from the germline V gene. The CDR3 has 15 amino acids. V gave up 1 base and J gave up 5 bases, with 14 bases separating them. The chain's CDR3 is CASSQGNLPGYGYTF. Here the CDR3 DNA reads TGCGCCAGCAGCCAAGGGAACCTACCAGGGTATGGCTACACCTTC.

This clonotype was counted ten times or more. The CDR3 DNA reads TGCAGTGCTAGGGAGGGGGCGGCTGGGGCCAACGTCCTGACTTTC. Protein product: CSAREGAAGANVLTF. V and J are TRBV20-1 and TRBJ2-6, with D maybe TRBD1 (7 bases). The V gene's germline CDR1 is DFQATT and CDR2 SNEGSKA (reference sequence). The CDR3 loop spans 15 amino acids. V lost 3 bases and J 2 bases, leaving 11 bases between the germline ends.

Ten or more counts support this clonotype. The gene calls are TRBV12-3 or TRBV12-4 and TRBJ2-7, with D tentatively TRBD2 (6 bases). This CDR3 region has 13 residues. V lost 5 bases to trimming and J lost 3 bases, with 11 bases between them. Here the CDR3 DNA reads TGTGCCAGCAGTCGAGGGACTTTCTACGAGCAGTACTTC. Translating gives CASSRGTFYEQYF.

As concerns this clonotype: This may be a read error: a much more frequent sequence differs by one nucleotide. CDR3: CGARDLTSGGPVTDTQYF. CDR3 DNA sequence: TGCGGTGCTAGAGACCTTACTAGCGGGGGGCCCGTCACAGATACGCAGTATTTT. The chain employs TRBV20-1 and TRBJ2-3, with 12 bases lining up with TRBD2. CDR1 is DFQATT and CDR2 is SNEGSKA in the germline V gene (reference sequence). There are 18 residues in the CDR3.

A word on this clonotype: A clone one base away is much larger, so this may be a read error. The CDR3 region is CVSSLDGVFYGYTF. CDR3 nucleotide sequence: TGTGTCAGCAGCTTAGACGGGGTCTTCTATGGCTACACCTTC. This chain connects TRBV7-9 to TRBJ1-2; D ambiguous. This CDR3 region has 14 residues. Germline V gene lookup returns CDR1 SEHNR and CDR2 FQNEAQ (reference sequence).

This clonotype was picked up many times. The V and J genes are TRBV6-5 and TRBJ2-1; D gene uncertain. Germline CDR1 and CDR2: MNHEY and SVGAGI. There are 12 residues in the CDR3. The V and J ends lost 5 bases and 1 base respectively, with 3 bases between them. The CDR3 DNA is TGTGCCAGCAGTAAATCCTACAATGAGCAGTTCTTC. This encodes CASSKSYNEQFF.

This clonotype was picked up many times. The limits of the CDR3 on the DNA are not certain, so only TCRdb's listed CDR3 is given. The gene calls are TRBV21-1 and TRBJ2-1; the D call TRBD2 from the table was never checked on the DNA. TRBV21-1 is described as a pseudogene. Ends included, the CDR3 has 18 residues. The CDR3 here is CASSKFGTGTSGNNEQFF.

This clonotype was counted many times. The DNA for the CDR3 is TGCAGTGCTAAGTTCGCCGCCGAGCAGTACTTC. This sequence encodes CSAKFAAEQYF. The rearrangement uses TRBV20-1 and TRBJ2-7; D not certain. V was shortened by 4 bases and J by 6 bases, with 10 bases between the two germline ends. Looked up from germline, CDR1 is DFQATT and CDR2 is SNEGSKA (reference sequence). CDR3 length: 11 amino acids.

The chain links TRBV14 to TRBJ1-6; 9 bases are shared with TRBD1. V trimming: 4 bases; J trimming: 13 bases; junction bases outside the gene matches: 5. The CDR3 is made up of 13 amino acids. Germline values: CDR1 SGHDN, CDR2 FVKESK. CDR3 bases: TGTGCCAGCAGCCGGGACAGGGTTTCCCCCCTCCACTTT. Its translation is CASSRDRVSPLHF.

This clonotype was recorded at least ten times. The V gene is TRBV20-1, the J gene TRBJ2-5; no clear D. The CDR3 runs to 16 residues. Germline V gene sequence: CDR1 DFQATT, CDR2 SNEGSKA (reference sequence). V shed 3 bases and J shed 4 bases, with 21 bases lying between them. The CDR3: CSASADLTASRETQYF. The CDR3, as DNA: TGCAGTGCTAGTGCCGATTTGACGGCCTCCCGAGAGACCCAGTACTTC.